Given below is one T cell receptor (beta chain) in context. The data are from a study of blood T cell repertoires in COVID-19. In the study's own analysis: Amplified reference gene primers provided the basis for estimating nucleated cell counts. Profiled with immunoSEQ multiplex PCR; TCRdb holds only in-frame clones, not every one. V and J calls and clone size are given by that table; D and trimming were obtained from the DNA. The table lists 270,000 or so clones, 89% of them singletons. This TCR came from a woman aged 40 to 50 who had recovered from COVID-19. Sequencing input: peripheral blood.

This chain's CDR3 is CASSQVAGGPVGDTQYF. The CDR3 bases are TGTGCCAGCAGCCAAGTAGCGGGGGGGCCTGTGGGAGATACGCAGTATTTT. V usage is TRBV4-2 and J usage is TRBJ2-3, with 11 bases that match TRBD2. Germline values: CDR1 LGHNA, CDR2 YNFKEQ. J was trimmed by 5 bases and V by 1 base; bases with no gene match: 8. CDR3 length equals 17 residues.